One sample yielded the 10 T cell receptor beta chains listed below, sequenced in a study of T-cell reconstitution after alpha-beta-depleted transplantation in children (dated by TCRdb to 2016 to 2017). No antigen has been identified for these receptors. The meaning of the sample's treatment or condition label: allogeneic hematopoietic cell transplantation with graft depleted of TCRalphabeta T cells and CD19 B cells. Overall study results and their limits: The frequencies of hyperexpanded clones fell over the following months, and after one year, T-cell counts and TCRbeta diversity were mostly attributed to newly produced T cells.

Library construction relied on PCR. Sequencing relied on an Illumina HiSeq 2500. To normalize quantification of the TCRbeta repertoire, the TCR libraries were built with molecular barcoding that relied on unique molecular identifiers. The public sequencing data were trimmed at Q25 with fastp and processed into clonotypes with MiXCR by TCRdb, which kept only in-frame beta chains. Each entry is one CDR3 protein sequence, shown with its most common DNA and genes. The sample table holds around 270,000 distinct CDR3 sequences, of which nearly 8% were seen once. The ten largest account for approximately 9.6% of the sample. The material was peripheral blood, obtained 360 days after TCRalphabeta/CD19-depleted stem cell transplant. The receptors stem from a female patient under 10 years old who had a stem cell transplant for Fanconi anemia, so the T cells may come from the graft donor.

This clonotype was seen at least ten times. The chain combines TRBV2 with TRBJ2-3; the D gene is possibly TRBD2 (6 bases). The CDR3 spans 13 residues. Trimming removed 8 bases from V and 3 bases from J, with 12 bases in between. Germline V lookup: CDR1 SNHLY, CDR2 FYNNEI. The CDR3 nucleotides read TGTGCCAGCCGTAAGGAGGGAACAGATACGCAGTATTTT. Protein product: CASRKEGTDTQYF.

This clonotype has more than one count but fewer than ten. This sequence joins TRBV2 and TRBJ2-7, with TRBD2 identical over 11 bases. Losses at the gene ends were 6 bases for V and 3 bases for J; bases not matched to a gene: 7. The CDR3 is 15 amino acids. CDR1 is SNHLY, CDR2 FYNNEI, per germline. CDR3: CASREGLAEVYEQYF. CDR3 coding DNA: TGTGCCAGCAGAGAGGGACTAGCGGAGGTCTACGAGCAGTACTTC.

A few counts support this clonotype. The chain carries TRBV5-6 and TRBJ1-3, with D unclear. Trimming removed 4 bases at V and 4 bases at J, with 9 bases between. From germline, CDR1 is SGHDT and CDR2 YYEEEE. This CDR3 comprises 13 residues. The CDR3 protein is CASSTDPGNTIYF. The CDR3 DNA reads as TGTGCCAGCAGCACTGACCCCGGAAACACCATATATTTT.

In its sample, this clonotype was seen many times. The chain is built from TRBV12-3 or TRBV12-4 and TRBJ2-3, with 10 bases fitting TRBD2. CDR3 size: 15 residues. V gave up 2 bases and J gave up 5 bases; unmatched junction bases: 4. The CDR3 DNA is TGTGCCAGCAGTTTATTGCTAGCGGGAGAAGATACGCAGTATTTT. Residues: CASSLLLAGEDTQYF.

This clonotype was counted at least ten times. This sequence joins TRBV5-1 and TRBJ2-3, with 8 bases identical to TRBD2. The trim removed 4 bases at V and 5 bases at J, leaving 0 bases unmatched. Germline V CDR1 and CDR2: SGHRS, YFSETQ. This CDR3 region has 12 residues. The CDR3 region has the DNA TGCGCCAGCAGCCGGGGGGGAGATACGCAGTATTTT. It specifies CASSRGGDTQYF. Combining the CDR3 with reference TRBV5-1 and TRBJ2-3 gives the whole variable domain KAGVTQTPRYLIKTRGQQVTLSCSPISGHRSVSWYQQTPGQGLQFLFEYFSETQRNKGNFPGRFSGRQFSNSRSEMNVSTLELGDSALYLCASSRGGDTQYFGPGTRLTVL.

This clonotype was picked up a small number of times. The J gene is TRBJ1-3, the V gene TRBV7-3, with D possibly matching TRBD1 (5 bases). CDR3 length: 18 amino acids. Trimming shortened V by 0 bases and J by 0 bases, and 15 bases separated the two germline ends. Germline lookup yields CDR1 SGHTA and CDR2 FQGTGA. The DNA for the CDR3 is TGTGCCAGCAGCTTAACCTCCGGGGCCAGCCTCTCTGGAAACACCATATATTTT. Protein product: CASSLTSGASLSGNTIYF.

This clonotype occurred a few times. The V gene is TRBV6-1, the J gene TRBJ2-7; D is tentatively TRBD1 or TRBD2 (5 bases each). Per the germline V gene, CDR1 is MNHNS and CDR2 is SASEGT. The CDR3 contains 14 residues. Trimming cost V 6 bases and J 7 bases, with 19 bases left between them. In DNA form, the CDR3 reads TGTGCCAGCAGAACCGGGGCCAACTTGGGGGAGCAGTACGTC. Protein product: CASRTGANLGEQYV.

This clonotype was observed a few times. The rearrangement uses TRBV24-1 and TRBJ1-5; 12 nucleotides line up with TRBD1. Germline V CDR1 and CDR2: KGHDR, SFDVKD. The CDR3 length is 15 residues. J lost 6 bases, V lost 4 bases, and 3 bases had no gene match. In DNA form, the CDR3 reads TGTGCCACCAGTGAAGGGACAGGGGGCTCTCAGCCCCAGCATTTT. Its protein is CATSEGTGGSQPQHF.

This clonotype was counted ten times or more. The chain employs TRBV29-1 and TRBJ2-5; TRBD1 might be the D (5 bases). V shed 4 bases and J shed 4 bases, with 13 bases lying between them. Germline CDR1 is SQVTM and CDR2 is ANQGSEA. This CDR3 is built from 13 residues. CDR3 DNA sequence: TGCAGCGTTGTAACCACCCAGGGAGAGACCCAGTACTTC. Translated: CSVVTTQGETQYF.

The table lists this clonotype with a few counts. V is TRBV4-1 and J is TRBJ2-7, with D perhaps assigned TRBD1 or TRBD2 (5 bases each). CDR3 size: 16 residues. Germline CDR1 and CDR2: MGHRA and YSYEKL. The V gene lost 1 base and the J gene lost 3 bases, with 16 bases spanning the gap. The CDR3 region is CASSQVYSGTNYEQYF. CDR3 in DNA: TGCGCCAGCAGCCAAGTTTATTCGGGGACGAACTACGAGCAGTACTTC.